One and the same sample provided the 10 T cell receptor beta chains below, sequenced in a study of cytomegalovirus exposure and HLA in healthy donors. Vbeta (60) and Jbeta (13) primers were used in the PCR. Sequencing was performed with immunoSEQ multiplex PCR; in TCRdb, only in-frame clones are kept and a portion is missing. The sample shows 85,000 to 90,000 clones, about 80% of them seen only once. The sample consisted of PBMCs. The receptors derive from a man aged 30 to 39 in good health and CMV-seropositive.

This clone was observed a single time. V usage is TRBV7-2 and J usage is TRBJ2-5, with 9 bases fitting TRBD2. The germline gives CDR1 SGHTA, CDR2 FQGNSA. CDR3 length: 16 amino acids. Losses at the gene ends were 1 base for V and 4 bases for J; bases not matched to a gene: 7. The CDR3 region is CASSLGLRGGGETQYF. DNA for the CDR3: TGTGCCAGCAGCTTAGGTTTGCGGGGGGGCGGAGAGACCCAGTACTTC.

The chain joins TRBV7-9 to TRBJ1-2, with TRBD1 matching 8 bases. Germline CDR1 SEHNR, CDR2 FQNEAQ (reference sequence). This CDR3 is 14 amino acids long. V lost 1 base to trimming and J lost 8 bases; unmatched junction nucleotides: 6. Here the CDR3 reads CASSLETGVLGYTF. CDR3 in DNA: TGTGCCAGCAGCTTAGAGACAGGGGTGCTGGGCTACACCTTC.

The V and J genes are TRBV6-5 and TRBJ2-3, with unresolved D. V dropped 4 bases and J dropped 2 bases, with 7 bases sitting between them. The CDR3 has 13 amino acids. Germline CDR1 reads MNHEY; CDR2 reads SVGAGI. The CDR3 region is CASSFQFTDTQYF. CDR3 sequence (DNA): TGTGCCAGCAGTTTCCAATTCACAGATACGCAGTATTTT.

This sequence joins TRBV13 and TRBJ2-7, with a possible D match to TRBD2 (5 bases). The CDR3 runs 11 residues. The V and J ends lost 3 bases and 7 bases respectively, with 7 bases between them. From germline, CDR1 is PRHDT and CDR2 FYEKMQ (reference sequence). The CDR3 nucleotides read TGTGCCAGCAGCTTCAGGAGGGAGCAGTACTTC. It translates to CASSFRREQYF.

This clone was detected once. The CDR3: CASSGSGGIYEQFF. The CDR3 DNA follows: TGTGCCAGCAGCGGTAGCGGGGGAATTTATGAGCAGTTCTTC. The V gene is TRBV9, the J gene TRBJ2-1, with 9 nucleotides matching TRBD2. The CDR3 spans 14 residues. V was pared by 3 bases and J by 8 bases, with 6 bases of the junction left unmatched. Germline CDR1 SGDLS, CDR2 YYNGEE.

The chain uses TRBV7-8 and TRBJ2-2, with 10 bases fitting TRBD1. Per germline, CDR1 SGHVS and CDR2 FQNEAQ. CDR3 length: 16 residues. The V gene end was trimmed by 3 bases and the J gene end by 4 bases; junction bases not matched to a gene: 5. The CDR3 loop reads CASSLGQGISTGELFF. The CDR3 DNA reads TGTGCCAGCAGCTTGGGACAGGGGATAAGCACCGGGGAGCTGTTTTTT.

The chain joins TRBV19 to TRBJ1-5, with TRBD1 matching over 7 bases. Germline V lookup: CDR1 LNHDA, CDR2 SQIVND (reference sequence). The CDR3 contains 16 residues. With 0 bases clipped from V and 4 bases from J, the junction kept 6 bases outside the gene matches. CDR3 nucleotides: TGTGCCAGTAGTATAGATCAGACACAGGGGAATCAGCCCCAGCATTTT. It codes for CASSIDQTQGNQPQHF.

V gene TRBV30 combines with J gene TRBJ2-5; D perhaps matches TRBD1 (6 bases). The DNA end favors TRBJ2-7, so the J call may be wrong. Germline lookup yields CDR1 GTSNPN and CDR2 SVGIG (reference sequence). The CDR3 has 14 residues. The CDR3, as DNA: TGTGCCTGGGTCCCCGAGACAGGAATCTACGAGCAGTACTTC. Protein: CAWVPETGIYEQYF.

The chain uses TRBV7-3 and TRBJ1-6, with D hard to call. Germline CDR1 is SGHTA and CDR2 is FQGTGA. The germline V and J ends were trimmed by 3 bases and 5 bases, with 11 bases remaining between them. The CDR3 extends over 15 amino acids. The CDR3 loop reads CASSLGGVNNSPLHF. The CDR3 nucleotides are TGTGCCAGCAGCTTGGGCGGGGTTAATAATTCACCCCTCCACTTT.

V and J are TRBV19 and TRBJ1-1; D ambiguous. This CDR3 comprises 16 residues. The germline V gene encodes CDR1 LNHDA and CDR2 SQIVND (reference sequence). Trimming removed 3 bases from V and 0 bases from J, with 14 bases in between. CDR3 protein: CASSMGGRFLNTEAFF. CDR3 sequence (DNA): TGTGCCAGTAGTATGGGCGGGAGATTTTTGAACACTGAAGCTTTCTTT.